This passage covers 23 T cell receptor beta chains from one sample sequenced in a study of regulatory T cells in long-lasting Graves disease. Construction of TCR beta libraries relied on iRepertoire HTBI primers and on Arm-PCR targeting CDR3 regions. From the multiplex PCR reads, TCRdb called clonotypes with MiXCR, one entry per CDR3 protein. The repertoire holds 370,000 or so distinct CDR3 sequences, with about 17% as singletons. As to time point: newly diagnosed GD, antithyroid drugs for less than 3 months. After RNA was extracted from PBMCs, the TCR library was made from it. This sample was shared with a second study, whose subject was T cells in Graves' hyperthyroidism and ophthalmopathy.

The sequences come from peripheral blood mononuclear cells (PBMCs), collected at new diagnosis, from a patient treated with antithyroid drugs. All receptors derive from a woman aged 18-35 years with Graves disease.

This clonotype was counted many times. CDR3 region: CASRMAGPTSKYGYTF. In DNA, the CDR3 is TGTGCCAGCAGGATGGCAGGCCCAACGTCGAAATATGGCTACACCTTC. The chain joins TRBV11-2 to TRBJ1-2; no definite D call. Trimming shortened V by 6 bases and J by 5 bases, and 22 bases separated the two germline ends. CDR3 length: 16 amino acids. Germline CDR1 is SGHAT and CDR2 is FQNNGV.

This clonotype showed up many times. V usage is TRBV9 and J usage is TRBJ1-2, with 7 bases aligning to TRBD1. CDR1 SGDLS and CDR2 YYNGEE come from the germline V gene. This CDR3 region has 13 residues. Trimming cost V 0 bases and J 5 bases; bases outside gene matches: 1. DNA of the CDR3: TGTGCCAGCAGCGTAGCGGGACAGTATGGCTACACCTTC. Translation: CASSVAGQYGYTF. Full variable domain (outside the CDR3, taken from reference TRBV9 and TRBJ1-2): DSGVTQTPKHLITATGQRVTLRCSPRSGDLSVYWYQQSLDQGLQFLIQYYNGEERAKGNILERFSAQQFPDLHSELNLSSLELGDSALYFCASSVAGQYGYTFGSGTRLTVV.

The gene calls are TRBV15 and TRBJ2-7; 10 positions agree with TRBD2. Trimming at V came to 0 bases and at J to 2 bases, leaving 1 base not matched to a gene. Looked up from germline, CDR1 is LNHNV and CDR2 is YYDKDF (reference sequence). The length of the CDR3 is 15 residues. Written as DNA, the CDR3 is TGTGCCACCAGCAGAGAAACTAGCGGGGCCTACGAGCAGTACTTC. Amino acid sequence: CATSRETSGAYEQYF.

There are many counts of this clonotype. The chain has TRBV5-1 and TRBJ2-7; 7 bases are shared with TRBD2. The CDR3 consists of 16 residues. Germline V gene data show CDR1 as SGHRS and CDR2 as YFSETQ. The V and J ends lost 3 bases and 5 bases, in that order; junction bases with no gene match: 14. CDR3 sequence (DNA): TGCGCCAGCAGCTCCTTCGACAGACTAGCCCTCAACGAGCAGTACTTC. Translated: CASSSFDRLALNEQYF.

This clonotype was counted a few times. The chain has TRBV28 and TRBJ1-1; D call uncertain. The germline CDR1 and CDR2 sequences are MDHEN and SYDVKM. CDR3 length equals 14 residues. V was trimmed by 3 bases and J by 0 bases, leaving 8 bases between them. The CDR3 reads CASSFSILNTEAFF. CDR3 coding DNA: TGTGCCAGCAGTTTCTCAATTCTGAACACTGAAGCTTTCTTT.

The rearrangement uses TRBV9 and TRBJ2-4; D remains unclear. The CDR3 has 14 residues. CDR1 and CDR2 (germline): SGDLS, YYNGEE. The V end was cut by 0 bases, the J end by 8 bases, with 12 bases between. Here the CDR3 DNA reads TGTGCCAGCAGCGTAGGTAGGGATTGGGACATTCAGTACTTC. It encodes CASSVGRDWDIQYF.

In its sample, this clonotype was seen many times. The junction shows a germline mismatch at one end, possibly a read error. The genes are TRBV5-1 and TRBJ2-5; possibly TRBD1 for D (5 bases). This CDR3 region has 14 residues. Germline CDR1 is SGHRS and CDR2 is YFSETQ. The CDR3 region is CASSFPGNQETQYF. CDR3 coding DNA: TGTGCCAGCAGCTTCCCAGGGAATCAAGAGACCCAGTACTTC.

The chain links TRBV7-3 to TRBJ2-1, with D maybe TRBD2 (7 bases). The CDR3 runs to 14 residues. Trimming pared 4 bases from V and 6 bases from J, leaving 13 bases between. CDR1 and CDR2 from the germline V gene are SGHTA and FQGTGA. CDR3 DNA: TGTGCCAGCAGCTCTCTGGGGGGGGCCAATGAGCAGTTCTTC. Its protein product is CASSSLGGANEQFF.

This clonotype was seen ten or more times. The chain joins TRBV5-1 to TRBJ2-7, with unresolved D. Trimming cost V 5 bases and J 5 bases, with 8 bases left between them. Germline CDR1 reads SGHRS; CDR2 reads YFSETQ. This CDR3 has 11 amino acids. The DNA for the CDR3 is TGCGCCAGCAGGCGAACCCACGAGCAGTACTTC. This gives the protein CASRRTHEQYF.

This clonotype was found once. The chain is built from TRBV12-3 or TRBV12-4 and TRBJ1-1; D ambiguous. V was clipped by 4 bases and J by 5 bases, with 11 bases between them. The CDR3 length is 13 residues. The CDR3 region has the DNA TGTGCCAGCAGTTGGACTGAGGGAACTGAAGCTTTCTTT. This sequence encodes CASSWTEGTEAFF.

This clonotype was seen ten or more times. The J gene is TRBJ2-1, the V gene TRBV5-1; D is perhaps TRBD2 (6 bases). The V end was cut by 5 bases, the J end by 5 bases, with 8 bases between. The CDR3 is made up of 12 amino acids. The germline gives CDR1 SGHRS, CDR2 YFSETQ. As DNA, the CDR3 is TGCGCCAGCAGGGCGGGGAACAATGAGCAGTTCTTC. Protein sequence: CASRAGNNEQFF. The complete variable domain, with remaining parts taken from reference TRBV5-1 and TRBJ2-1, reads KAGVTQTPRYLIKTRGQQVTLSCSPISGHRSVSWYQQTPGQGLQFLFEYFSETQRNKGNFPGRFSGRQFSNSRSEMNVSTLELGDSALYLCASRAGNNEQFFGPGTRLTVL.

At least ten counts were recorded for this clonotype. The chain couples TRBV20-1 to TRBJ1-2; D unresolved. This CDR3 has 12 amino acids. CDR1 is DFQATT, CDR2 SNEGSKA, per germline (reference sequence). V gave up 5 bases and J gave up 3 bases, with 10 bases separating them. The CDR3 bases are TGCAGTGCTTCCGCCTTAGACTATGGCTACACCTTC. Protein product: CSASALDYGYTF.

This clonotype was recorded many times. This chain joins TRBV3-1 and TRBJ1-3, with TRBD1 as a possible D gene (5 bases). The germline CDR1 and CDR2 sequences are LGHDT and YNNKEL (reference sequence). CDR3 size: 15 residues. V was shortened by 4 bases and J by 3 bases, with 13 bases between the two germline ends. In DNA form, the CDR3 reads TGTGCCAGCAGCCCCACGGGGGTAGATGGAAACACCATATATTTT. The encoded protein is CASSPTGVDGNTIYF.

This clonotype was seen at least ten times. J is TRBJ2-5 and V is TRBV2, with a weak D call TRBD2 (5 bases). The CDR3 is made up of 14 amino acids. Trimming cost V 6 bases and J 5 bases, with 16 bases left between them. The germline gives CDR1 SNHLY, CDR2 FYNNEI. This CDR3 reads CASRRTRTSETQYF. The CDR3, as DNA: TGTGCCAGCAGGAGGACGAGGACTTCGGAGACCCAGTACTTC.

The V gene is TRBV6-1, the J gene TRBJ2-4; TRBD1 aligns across 9 bases. CDR3 size: 17 residues. V dropped 7 bases and J dropped 1; count of bases not matched to a gene: 11. Germline loops: CDR1 MNHNS, CDR2 SASEGT. This CDR3 is CASTVTGTGRAKNIQYF. The DNA of the CDR3 is TGTGCCAGCACTGTCACCGGGACAGGGAGGGCCAAAAACATTCAGTACTTC.

Ten or more counts support this clonotype. The chain's CDR3 is CASSFRTGGREQYF. CDR3 in DNA: TGTGCCAGCAGCTTCCGGACAGGGGGCCGCGAGCAGTACTTC. J is TRBJ2-7 and V is TRBV11-2; TRBD1 matches 11 bases. The CDR3 spans 14 residues. Germline lookup yields CDR1 SGHAT and CDR2 FQNNGV. V dropped 3 bases and J dropped 6; count of bases not matched to a gene: 4.

Many counts were recorded for this clonotype. This chain joins TRBV29-1 and TRBJ1-3; 8 positions agree with TRBD1. Trimming removed 6 bases from V and 1 base from J; junction bases left unmatched: 8. The V gene's germline CDR1 is SQVTM and CDR2 ANQGSEA. This CDR3 has 15 residues. The CDR3 sequence is CSVRTGSGSGNTIYF. The DNA of the CDR3 is TGCAGCGTGAGGACAGGGTCCGGATCTGGAAACACCATATATTTT.

This clonotype has more than one count but fewer than ten. The V and J genes are TRBV3-1 and TRBJ1-2; 10 bases fit TRBD1. CDR1 LGHDT and CDR2 YNNKEL come from the germline V gene (reference sequence). The V segment lost 4 bases and the J segment 5 bases; nucleotides outside the gene matches: 13. The CDR3 extends over 17 amino acids. The DNA of the CDR3 is TGTGCCAGCAGCCCTATAAGGGGGACAGGGGAAAAATATGGCTACACCTTC. Amino acid sequence: CASSPIRGTGEKYGYTF.

This clonotype was detected many times. The chain uses TRBV12-3 or TRBV12-4 and TRBJ1-5, with D possibly matching TRBD1 (6 bases). The CDR3 runs 15 residues. V was shortened by 7 bases and J by 0 bases, with 13 bases between the two germline ends. CDR3 sequence (DNA): TGTGCCAGCACTCTCGGGGGCTATAGCAATCAGCCCCAGCATTTT. Amino acids: CASTLGGYSNQPQHF.

This clonotype was picked up many times. The chain combines TRBV30 with TRBJ2-5; 7 bases are a match to TRBD2. V dropped 5 bases and J dropped 6; count of bases not matched to a gene: 6. Germline CDR1 reads GTSNPN; CDR2 reads SVGIG (reference sequence). This CDR3 is built from 12 residues. CDR3 DNA: TGTGCCTGGTCAGGACTAGTTCAGACCCAGTACTTC. Encoded protein: CAWSGLVQTQYF.

This clonotype was observed at least ten times. The chain carries TRBV28 and TRBJ2-3; 12 positions match TRBD2. This CDR3 has 17 residues. Germline CDR1 and CDR2: MDHEN and SYDVKM. Unmatched junction bases numbered 5, after V lost 4 bases and J lost 0 bases. DNA for the CDR3: TGTGCCAGCAGTTCGGCTAGCGGGGGGGGGAGCACAGATACGCAGTATTTT. Translated, it gives CASSSASGGGSTDTQYF.

As for this clonotype: This sequence may be a read error, since a much larger clone differs from it by one base. The CDR3 does not close with the conserved phenylalanine or tryptophan, likely indicating a read error. The rearrangement links TRBV6-1 to TRBJ1-5; the match to TRBD1 covers 8 bases. The V and J ends lost 7 bases and 8 bases, in that order; junction bases with no gene match: 16. The length of the CDR3 is 16 residues. The germline gives CDR1 MNHNS, CDR2 SASEGT. The CDR3 DNA is TGTGCCAGCAATCAGGACAGGGTGCGGGGGATTAAGCCCCAGCATTTA. Protein sequence: CASNQDRVRGIKPQHL.

This clonotype showed up many times. This rearrangement joins TRBV5-1 to TRBJ2-7; D is possibly TRBD1 (6 bases). Between the trimmed V and J ends, which lost 4 bases and 6 bases, there was a span of 14 bases. This CDR3 has 13 amino acids. Germline V gene lookup returns CDR1 SGHRS and CDR2 YFSETQ. The DNA for the CDR3 is TGCGCCAGCAGCACAGGGTTTAATTCCGAGCAGTACTTC. Protein sequence: CASSTGFNSEQYF.